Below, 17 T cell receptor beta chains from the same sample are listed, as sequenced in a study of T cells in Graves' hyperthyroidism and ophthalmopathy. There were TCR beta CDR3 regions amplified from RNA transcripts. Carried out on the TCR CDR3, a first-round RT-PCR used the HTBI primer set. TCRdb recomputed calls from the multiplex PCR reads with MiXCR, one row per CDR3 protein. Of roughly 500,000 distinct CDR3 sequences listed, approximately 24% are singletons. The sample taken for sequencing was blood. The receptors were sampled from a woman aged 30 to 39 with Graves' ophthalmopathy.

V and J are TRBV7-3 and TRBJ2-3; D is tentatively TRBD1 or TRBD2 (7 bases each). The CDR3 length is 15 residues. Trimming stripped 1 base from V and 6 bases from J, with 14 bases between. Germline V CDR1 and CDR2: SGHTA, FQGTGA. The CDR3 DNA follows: TGTGCCAGCAGCTTAAGTCAGGGGGGGTCGGATACGCAGTATTTT. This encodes CASSLSQGGSDTQYF.

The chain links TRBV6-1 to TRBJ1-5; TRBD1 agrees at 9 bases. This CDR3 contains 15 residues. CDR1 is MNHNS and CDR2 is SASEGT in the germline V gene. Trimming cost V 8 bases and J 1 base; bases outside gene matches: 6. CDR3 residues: CASGGTGRSNQPQHF. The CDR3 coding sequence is TGTGCCAGCGGCGGGACAGGGAGAAGCAATCAGCCCCAGCATTTT.

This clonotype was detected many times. The CDR3 nucleotides are TGTGCCAGCGGTCCTCACAACACTGAAGCTTTCTTT. Translation gives CASGPHNTEAFF. V gene TRBV6-1 combines with J gene TRBJ1-1; D unresolved. Trimming removed 8 bases at V and 2 bases at J, with 9 bases between. This CDR3 has 12 residues. From germline, CDR1 is MNHNS and CDR2 SASEGT.

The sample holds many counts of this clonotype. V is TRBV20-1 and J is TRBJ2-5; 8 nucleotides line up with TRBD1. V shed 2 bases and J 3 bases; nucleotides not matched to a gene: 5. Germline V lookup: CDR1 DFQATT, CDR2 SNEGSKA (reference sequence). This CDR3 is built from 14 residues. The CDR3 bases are TGCAGTGCTAGATTGCTGGGACAGGAAGAGACCCAGTACTTC. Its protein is CSARLLGQEETQYF.

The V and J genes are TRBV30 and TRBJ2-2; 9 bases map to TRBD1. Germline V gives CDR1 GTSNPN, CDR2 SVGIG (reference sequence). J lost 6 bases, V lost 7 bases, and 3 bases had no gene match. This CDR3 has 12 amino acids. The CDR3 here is CAYTGGAGELFF. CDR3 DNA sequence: TGTGCCTACACAGGGGGCGCCGGGGAGCTGTTTTTT. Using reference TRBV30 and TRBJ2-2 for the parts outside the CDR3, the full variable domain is SQTIHQWPATLVQPVGSPLSLECTVEGTSNPNLYWYRQAAGRGLQLLFYSVGIGQISSEVPQNLSASRPQDRQFILSSKKLLLSDSGFYLCAYTGGAGELFFGEGSRLTVL.

The CDR3 DNA sequence: TGTGCCAGTCATCATAGGACCGACTATGGCTACACCTTC. It codes for CASHHRTDYGYTF. The chain is built from TRBV6-1 and TRBJ1-2; D call uncertain. CDR3 length equals 13 residues. Germline CDR1 reads MNHNS; CDR2 reads SASEGT. Trimming removed 9 bases from V and 3 bases from J, with 14 bases in between.

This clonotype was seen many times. In nucleotides, the CDR3 is TGCAGTGCTGCGGACAGGGGGAGCACTGAAGCTTTCTTT. Translation: CSAADRGSTEAFF. The chain carries TRBV20-1 and TRBJ1-1, with 10 positions matching TRBD1. V gave up 5 bases and J gave up 4 bases; unmatched junction bases: 4. The CDR3 runs 13 residues. The V gene's germline CDR1 is DFQATT and CDR2 SNEGSKA (reference sequence).

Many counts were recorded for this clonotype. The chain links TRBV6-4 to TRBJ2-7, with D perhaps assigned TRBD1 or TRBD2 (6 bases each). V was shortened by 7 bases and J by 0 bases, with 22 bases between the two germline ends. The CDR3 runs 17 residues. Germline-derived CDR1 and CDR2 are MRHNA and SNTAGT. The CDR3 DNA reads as TGTGCCAGCAAAGAGTTGGGGGGCCAGTTTAGCTCCTACGAGCAGTACTTC. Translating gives CASKELGGQFSSYEQYF.

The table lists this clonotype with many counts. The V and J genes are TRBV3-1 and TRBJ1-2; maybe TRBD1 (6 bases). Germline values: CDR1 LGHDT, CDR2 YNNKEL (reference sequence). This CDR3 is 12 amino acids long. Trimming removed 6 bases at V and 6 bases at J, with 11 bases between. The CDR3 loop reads CASSRQAHGYTF. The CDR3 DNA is TGTGCCAGCAGTCGACAGGCCCATGGCTACACCTTC.

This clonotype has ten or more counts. The CDR3: CSAKKGQRSPLHF. In DNA form, the CDR3 reads TGCAGTGCTAAAAAGGGACAGCGGTCACCCCTCCACTTT. V and J are TRBV20-1 and TRBJ1-6; 7 bases fit TRBD1. V shed 4 bases, J shed 10 bases, and the junction held 7 bases outside the gene matches. Germline-derived CDR1 and CDR2 are DFQATT and SNEGSKA (reference sequence). The CDR3 is 13 amino acids.

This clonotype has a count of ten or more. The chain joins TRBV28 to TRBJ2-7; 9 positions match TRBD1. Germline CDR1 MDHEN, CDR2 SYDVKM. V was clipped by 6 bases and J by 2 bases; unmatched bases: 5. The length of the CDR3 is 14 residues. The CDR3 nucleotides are TGTGCCAGCAGAGCGACAGGGGGGGCCTACGAGCAGTACTTC. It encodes CASRATGGAYEQYF.

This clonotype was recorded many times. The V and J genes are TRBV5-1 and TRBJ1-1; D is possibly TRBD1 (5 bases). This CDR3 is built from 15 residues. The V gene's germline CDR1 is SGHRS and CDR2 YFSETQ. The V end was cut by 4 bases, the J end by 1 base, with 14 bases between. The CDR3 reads CASSGGWGTNTEAFF. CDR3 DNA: TGCGCCAGCAGCGGGGGTTGGGGAACGAACACTGAAGCTTTCTTT.

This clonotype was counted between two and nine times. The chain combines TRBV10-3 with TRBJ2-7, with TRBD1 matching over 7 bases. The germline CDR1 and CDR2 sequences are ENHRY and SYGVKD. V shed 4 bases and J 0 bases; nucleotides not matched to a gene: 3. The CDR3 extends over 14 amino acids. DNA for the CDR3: TGTGCCATCAGTGGGGGGACAGTCTCCTACGAGCAGTACTTC. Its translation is CAISGGTVSYEQYF.

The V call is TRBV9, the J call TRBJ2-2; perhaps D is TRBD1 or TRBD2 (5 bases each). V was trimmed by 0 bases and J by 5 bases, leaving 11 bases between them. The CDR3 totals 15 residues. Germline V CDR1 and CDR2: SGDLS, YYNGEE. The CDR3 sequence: CASSVVPGGTGELFF. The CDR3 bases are TGTGCCAGCAGCGTAGTTCCTGGGGGAACCGGGGAGCTGTTTTTT. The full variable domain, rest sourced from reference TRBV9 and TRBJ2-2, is DSGVTQTPKHLITATGQRVTLRCSPRSGDLSVYWYQQSLDQGLQFLIQYYNGEERAKGNILERFSAQQFPDLHSELNLSSLELGDSALYFCASSVVPGGTGELFFGEGSRLTVL.

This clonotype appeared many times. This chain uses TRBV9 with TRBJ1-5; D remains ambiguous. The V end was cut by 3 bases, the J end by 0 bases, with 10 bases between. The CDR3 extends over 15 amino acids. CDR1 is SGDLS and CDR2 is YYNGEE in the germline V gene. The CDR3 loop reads CASSADGYSNQPQHF. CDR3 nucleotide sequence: TGTGCCAGCAGCGCCGACGGATATAGCAATCAGCCCCAGCATTTT.

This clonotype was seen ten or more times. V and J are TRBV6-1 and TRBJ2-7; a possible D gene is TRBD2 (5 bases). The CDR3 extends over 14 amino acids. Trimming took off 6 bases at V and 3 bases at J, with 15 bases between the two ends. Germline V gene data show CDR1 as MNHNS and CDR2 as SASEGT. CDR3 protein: CASRKQAASYEQYF. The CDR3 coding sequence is TGTGCCAGCAGGAAACAAGCGGCGAGCTACGAGCAGTACTTC.

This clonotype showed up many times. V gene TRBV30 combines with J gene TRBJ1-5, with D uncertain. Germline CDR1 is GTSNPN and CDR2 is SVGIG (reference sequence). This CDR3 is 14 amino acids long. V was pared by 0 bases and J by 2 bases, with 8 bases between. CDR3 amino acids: CAWSVFGRNQPQHF. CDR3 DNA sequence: TGTGCCTGGAGTGTATTCGGACGCAATCAGCCCCAGCATTTT. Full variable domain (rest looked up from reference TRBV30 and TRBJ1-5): SQTIHQWPATLVQPVGSPLSLECTVEGTSNPNLYWYRQAAGRGLQLLFYSVGIGQISSEVPQNLSASRPQDRQFILSSKKLLLSDSGFYLCAWSVFGRNQPQHFGDGTRLSIL.